Shown below are 6 T cell receptor beta chains from a single sample sequenced in a study of neoadjuvant anti-PD-1 for oral cavity cancer. Method: immunoSEQ multiplex PCR; TCRdb's copy keeps in-frame clones and lacks some. The table records about 72,000 clones, around 80% of them present only once. The source was PBMCs, collected before nivolumab (anti-PD-1) treatment. All receptors come from a person aged 40 to 85 with oral cavity squamous cell carcinoma.

The chain is built from TRBV30 and TRBJ1-2; 11 nucleotides align to TRBD1. Germline V lookup: CDR1 GTSNPN, CDR2 SVGIG (reference sequence). The CDR3 covers 16 residues. V shed 3 bases and J 4 bases; nucleotides not matched to a gene: 10. The CDR3 DNA reads TGTGCCTGGAGAATGTCCTTGGGACAGGGGGGCTATGGCTACACCTTC. Its protein product is CAWRMSLGQGGYGYTF.

The chain is built from TRBV9 and TRBJ1-5; 7 bases fit TRBD1. Germline assignment: CDR1 SGDLS and CDR2 YYNGEE. J was trimmed by 9 bases and V by 4 bases; bases with no gene match: 10. This CDR3 has 14 residues. CDR3 sequence (DNA): TGTGCCAGCAGCCCCTGGACAGGCCCCTCGCCCCAGCATTTT. It translates to CASSPWTGPSPQHF.

The V and J genes are TRBV27 and TRBJ2-1, with D possibly TRBD2 on 6 matching bases. Germline lookup yields CDR1 MNHEY and CDR2 SMNVEV (reference sequence). This CDR3 is 12 amino acids long. V was cut by 3 bases and J by 12 bases, with 12 bases left in between. CDR3 amino acids: CASSLGGPRQFF. CDR3 coding DNA: TGTGCCAGCAGTTTGGGGGGACCCAGGCAGTTCTTC.

The V call is TRBV29-1, the J call TRBJ2-3; D is undetermined. V lost 0 bases to trimming and J lost 0 bases, with 1 base between them. Germline loops: CDR1 SQVTM, CDR2 ANQGSEA. This CDR3 contains 12 residues. CDR3 residues: CSVEDSTDTQYF. The CDR3 nucleotides read TGCAGCGTTGAAGATAGCACAGATACGCAGTATTTT.

This chain connects TRBV5-1 to TRBJ2-5, with 11 nucleotides matching TRBD2. This CDR3 is 15 amino acids long. Germline CDR1 reads SGHRS; CDR2 reads YFSETQ. Trimming at V came to 6 bases and at J to 5 bases, leaving 9 bases not matched to a gene. CDR3 amino acids: CASKTSGRIDETQYF. The CDR3 nucleotides read TGCGCCAGCAAAACTAGCGGGAGAATTGATGAGACCCAGTACTTC. Based on the CDR3 plus reference TRBV5-1 and TRBJ2-5, the full variable domain is KAGVTQTPRYLIKTRGQQVTLSCSPISGHRSVSWYQQTPGQGLQFLFEYFSETQRNKGNFPGRFSGRQFSNSRSEMNVSTLELGDSALYLCASKTSGRIDETQYFGPGTRLLVL.

The chain couples TRBV28 to TRBJ1-2; a possible D gene is TRBD1 (5 bases). The length of the CDR3 is 14 residues. The V and J ends lost 1 base and 2 bases respectively, with 8 bases between them. Per germline, CDR1 MDHEN and CDR2 SYDVKM. CDR3 sequence: CASSLSGGNYGYTF. As DNA, the CDR3 is TGTGCCAGCAGTTTATCGGGGGGAAACTATGGCTACACCTTC.